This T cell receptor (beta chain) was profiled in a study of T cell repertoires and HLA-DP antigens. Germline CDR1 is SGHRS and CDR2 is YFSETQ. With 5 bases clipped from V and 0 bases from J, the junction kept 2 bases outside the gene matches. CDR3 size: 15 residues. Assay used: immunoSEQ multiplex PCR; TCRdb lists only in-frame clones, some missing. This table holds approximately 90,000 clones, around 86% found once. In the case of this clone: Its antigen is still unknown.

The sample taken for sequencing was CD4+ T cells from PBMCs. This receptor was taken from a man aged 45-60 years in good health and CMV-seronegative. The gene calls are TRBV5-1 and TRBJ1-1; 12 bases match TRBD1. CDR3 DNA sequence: TGCGCCAGCAGGGGACAGGGGGCTATGAACACTGAAGCTTTCTTT. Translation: CASRGQGAMNTEAFF.